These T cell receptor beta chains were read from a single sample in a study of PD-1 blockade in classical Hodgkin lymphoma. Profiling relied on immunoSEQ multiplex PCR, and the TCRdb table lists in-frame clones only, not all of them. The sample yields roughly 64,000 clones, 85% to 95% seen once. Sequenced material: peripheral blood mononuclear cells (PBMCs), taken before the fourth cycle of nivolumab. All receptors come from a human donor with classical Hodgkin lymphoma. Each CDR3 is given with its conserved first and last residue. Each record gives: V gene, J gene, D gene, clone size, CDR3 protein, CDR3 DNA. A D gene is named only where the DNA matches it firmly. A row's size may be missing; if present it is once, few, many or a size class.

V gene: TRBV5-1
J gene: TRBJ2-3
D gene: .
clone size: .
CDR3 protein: CASSLVRLIDTDTQYF
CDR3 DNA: TGCGCCAGCAGCTTGGTCAGGCTCATTGACACAGATACGCAGTATTTT

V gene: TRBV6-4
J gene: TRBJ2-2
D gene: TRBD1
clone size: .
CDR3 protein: CASRTGTGTGELFF
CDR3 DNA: TGTGCCAGTAGAACCGGGACAGGCACCGGGGAGCTGTTTTTT

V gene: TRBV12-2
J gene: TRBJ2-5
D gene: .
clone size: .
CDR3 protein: CASRLEGQPRAQYF
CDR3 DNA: TGTGCAAGTCGCTTAGAGGGTCAGCCAAGGGCCCAGTACTTC

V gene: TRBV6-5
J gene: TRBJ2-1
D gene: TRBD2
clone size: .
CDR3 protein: CASSYSGTSGSGEQFF
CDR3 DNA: TGTGCCAGCAGCTACTCCGGGACTAGCGGGAGTGGGGAGCAGTTCTTC

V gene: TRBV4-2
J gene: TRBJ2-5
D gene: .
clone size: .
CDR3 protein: CASSRTDPKETQYF
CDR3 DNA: TGTGCCAGCAGCCGGACCGACCCGAAAGAGACCCAGTACTTC

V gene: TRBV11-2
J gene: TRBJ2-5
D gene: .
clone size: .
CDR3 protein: CASSTRRIGDTTQETQYF
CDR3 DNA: TGTGCCAGCAGCACTAGACGAATAGGGGACACCACCCAAGAGACCCAGTACTTC

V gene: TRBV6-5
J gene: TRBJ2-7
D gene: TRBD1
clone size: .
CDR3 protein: CASSYAGGEQYF
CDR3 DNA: TGTGCCAGCAGTTACGCAGGGGGAGAGCAGTACTTC

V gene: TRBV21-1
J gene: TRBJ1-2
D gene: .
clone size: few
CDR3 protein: CASSKVQGHYGYTF
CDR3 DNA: TGTGCCAGCAGCAAAGTACAGGGGCACTATGGCTACACCTTC

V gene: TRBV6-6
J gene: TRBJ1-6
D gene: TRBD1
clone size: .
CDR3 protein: CASSSPDRNNSPLHF
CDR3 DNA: TGTGCCAGCAGTAGCCCGGACAGGAATAATTCACCCCTCCACTTT

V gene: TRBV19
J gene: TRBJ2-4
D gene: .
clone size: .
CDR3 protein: CASNRPGEVNIQYF
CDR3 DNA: TGTGCCAGTAATCGTCCCGGTGAAGTTAACATTCAGTACTTC

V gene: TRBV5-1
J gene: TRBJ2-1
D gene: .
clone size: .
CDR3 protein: CASSPGQDYNEQFF
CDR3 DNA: TGCGCCAGCAGCCCGGGACAAGACTACAATGAGCAGTTCTTC

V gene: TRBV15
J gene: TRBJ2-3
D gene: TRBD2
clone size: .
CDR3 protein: CATSRAHGLAGTDTQYF
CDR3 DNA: TGTGCCACCAGCAGAGCCCACGGACTAGCGGGCACAGATACGCAGTATTTT

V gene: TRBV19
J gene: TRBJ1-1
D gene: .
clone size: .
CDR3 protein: CASSLGWWTEAFF
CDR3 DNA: TGTGCCAGTAGTCTTGGCTGGTGGACTGAAGCTTTCTTT

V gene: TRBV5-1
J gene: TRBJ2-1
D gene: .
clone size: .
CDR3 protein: CASSLASGSLNNEQFF
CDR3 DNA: TGCGCCAGCAGCTTGGCCTCGGGGAGTTTAAACAATGAGCAGTTCTTC

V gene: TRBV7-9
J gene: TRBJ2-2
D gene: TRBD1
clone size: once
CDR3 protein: CASSLGQGANTGELFF
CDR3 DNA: TGTGCCAGCAGCTTAGGACAGGGGGCGAACACCGGGGAGCTGTTTTTT

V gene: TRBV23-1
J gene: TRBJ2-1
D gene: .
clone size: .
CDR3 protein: CASSLAGLDNEQFF
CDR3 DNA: TGCGCCAGCAGTCTGGCGGGATTAGACAATGAGCAGTTCTTC

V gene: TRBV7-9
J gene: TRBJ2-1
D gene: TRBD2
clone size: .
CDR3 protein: CASSLARGRDYNEQFF
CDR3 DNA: TGTGCCAGCAGCTTAGCACGCGGGAGGGATTACAATGAGCAGTTCTTC

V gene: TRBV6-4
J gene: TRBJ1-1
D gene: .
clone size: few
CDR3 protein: CASKTVNTEAFF
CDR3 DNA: TGTGCCAGCAAGACGGTGAACACTGAAGCTTTCTTT

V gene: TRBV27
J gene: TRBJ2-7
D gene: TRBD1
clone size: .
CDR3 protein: CASSPRTGPSYEQYF
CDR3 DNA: TGTGCCAGCAGTCCCCGGACAGGACCCTCCTACGAGCAGTACTTC

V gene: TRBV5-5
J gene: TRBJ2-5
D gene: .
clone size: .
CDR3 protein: CASSFTGGYETQYF
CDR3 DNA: TGTGCCAGCAGCTTCACAGGTGGTTACGAGACCCAGTACTTC